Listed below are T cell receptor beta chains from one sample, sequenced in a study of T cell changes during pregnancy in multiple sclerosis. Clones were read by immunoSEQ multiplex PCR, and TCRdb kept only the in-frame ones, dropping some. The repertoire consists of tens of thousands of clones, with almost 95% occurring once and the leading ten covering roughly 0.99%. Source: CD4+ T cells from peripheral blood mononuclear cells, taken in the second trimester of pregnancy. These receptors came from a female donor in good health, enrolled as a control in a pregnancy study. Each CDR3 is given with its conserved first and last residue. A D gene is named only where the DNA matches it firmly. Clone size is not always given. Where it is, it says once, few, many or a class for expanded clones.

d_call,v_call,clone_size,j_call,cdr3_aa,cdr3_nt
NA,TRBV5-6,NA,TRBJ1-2,CASSFPVRAGGYTF,TGTGCCAGCAGCTTCCCGGTTCGGGCGGGTGGCTACACCTTC
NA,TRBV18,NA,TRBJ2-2,CASSPQYTGELFF,TGTGCCAGCTCACCGCAGTACACCGGGGAGCTGTTTTTT
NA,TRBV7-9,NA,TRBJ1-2,CASSSDRLLGGYTF,TGTGCCAGCAGCTCAGACAGGCTTCTCGGGGGCTACACCTTC
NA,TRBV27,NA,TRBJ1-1,CASSHGLYRATEAFF,TGTGCCAGCAGCCATGGCCTCTACAGGGCCACTGAAGCTTTCTTT
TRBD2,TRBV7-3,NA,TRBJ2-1,CASSPSGTYNEQFF,TGTGCCAGCAGCCCTAGCGGGACCTACAATGAGCAGTTCTTC
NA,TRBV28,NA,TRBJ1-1,CASSFGGWENTEAFF,TGTGCCAGCAGTTTCGGGGGGTGGGAGAACACTGAAGCTTTCTTT
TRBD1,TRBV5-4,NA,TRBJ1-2,CASSSTQGALYGYTF,TGTGCCAGCAGCTCGACCCAGGGGGCTCTCTATGGCTACACCTTC
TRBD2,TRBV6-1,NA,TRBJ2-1,CASSGTRSKRGAKQFF,TGTGCCAGCAGTGGAACGAGGTCGAAGCGGGGTGCGAAGCAGTTCTTC
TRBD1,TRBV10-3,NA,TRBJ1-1,CAIGTGLNTEAFF,TGTGCCATCGGGACAGGCCTGAACACTGAAGCTTTCTTT
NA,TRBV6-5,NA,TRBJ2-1,CASSYSTTYNEQFF,TGTGCCAGCAGTTACTCGACTACCTACAATGAGCAGTTCTTC
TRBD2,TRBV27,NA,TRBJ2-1,CASSFRGRGAGGKLGEQFF,TGTGCCAGCAGTTTTAGGGGGAGAGGAGCGGGAGGGAAGCTGGGGGAGCAGTTCTTC
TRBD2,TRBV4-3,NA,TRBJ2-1,CASSPTSGSRNEQFF,TGCGCCAGCAGCCCCACTAGCGGGAGTAGAAATGAGCAGTTCTTC
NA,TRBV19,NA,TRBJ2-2,CASSIVRGYYTGELFF,TGTGCCAGTAGTATCGTCAGGGGCTATTACACCGGGGAGCTGTTTTTT
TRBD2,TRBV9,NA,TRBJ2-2,CASSFTSGSAGITGELFF,TGTGCCAGCAGCTTTACTAGCGGGAGCGCCGGAATCACCGGGGAGCTGTTTTTT
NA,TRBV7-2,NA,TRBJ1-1,CASSLVSAVPNTEAFF,TGTGCCAGCAGCTTAGTTTCGGCGGTCCCCAACACTGAAGCTTTCTTT
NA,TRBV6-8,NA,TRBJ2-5,CAEQQAEGGQETQYF,TGTGCCGAACAACAAGCGGAGGGGGGGCAAGAGACCCAGTACTTC
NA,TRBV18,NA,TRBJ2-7,CASSPKQGGEQYF,TGTGCCAGCTCACCTAAACAAGGGGGCGAGCAGTACTTC
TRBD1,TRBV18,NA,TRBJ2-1,CASSPPGRGYNEQFF,TGTGCCAGCTCACCCCCGGGCAGGGGGTATAATGAGCAGTTCTTC
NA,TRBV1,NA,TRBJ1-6,CTSSQSTGTDNTNSPLHF,TGCACCAGCAGCCAGTCTACCGGGACAGATAATACTAATTCACCCCTCCACTTT
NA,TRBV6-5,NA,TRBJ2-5,CASSYSYRGLQETQYF,TGTGCCAGCAGTTACTCCTACAGGGGACTCCAAGAGACCCAGTACTTC
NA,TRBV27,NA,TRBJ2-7,CASRRGTASYEQYF,TGTGCCAGCAGACGCGGGACAGCCTCCTACGAGCAGTACTTC
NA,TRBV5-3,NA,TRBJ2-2,CARRTTHGTGELFF,TGTGCCAGAAGGACAACGCACGGAACCGGGGAGCTGTTTTTT
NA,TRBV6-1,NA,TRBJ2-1,CASSESGPYNEQFF,TGTGCCAGCAGTGAAAGCGGGCCTTACAATGAGCAGTTCTTC
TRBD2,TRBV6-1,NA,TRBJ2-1,CASRLASLSYNEQFF,TGTGCCAGCAGACTAGCGTCCCTATCCTACAATGAGCAGTTCTTC
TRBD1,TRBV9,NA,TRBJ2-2,CASRAGGQVNTGELFF,TGTGCCAGCAGGGCGGGCGGACAGGTCAACACCGGGGAGCTGTTTTTT
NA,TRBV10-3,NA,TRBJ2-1,CAISAENNNEQFF,TGTGCCATCAGCGCAGAAAACAACAATGAGCAGTTCTTC
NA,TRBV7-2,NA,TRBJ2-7,CASSSDYEQYF,TGTGCCAGCAGCTCAGACTACGAGCAGTACTTC
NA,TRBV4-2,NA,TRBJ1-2,CASSQDSVGYTF,TGTGCCAGCAGCCAAGATTCGGTCGGCTACACCTTC
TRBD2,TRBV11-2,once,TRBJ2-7,CASSLQTGTSGIVVDEQYF,TGTGCCAGCAGCCTCCAGACCGGGACTAGCGGAATCGTGGTGGACGAGCAGTACTTC
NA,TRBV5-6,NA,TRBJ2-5,CASSSPSTGAETQYF,TGTGCCAGCAGCTCCCCATCTACGGGAGCTGAGACCCAGTACTTC
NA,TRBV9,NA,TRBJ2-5,CASSVEDLTPGTQYF,TGTGCCAGCAGCGTAGAAGATCTCACACCAGGGACCCAGTACTTC
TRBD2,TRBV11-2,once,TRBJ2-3,CASSNLLAGGTDTQYF,TGTGCCAGCAGCAACCTTTTAGCGGGGGGCACAGATACGCAGTATTTT
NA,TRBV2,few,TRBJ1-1,CASSEGAWDTEAFF,TGTGCCAGCAGTGAAGGGGCCTGGGACACTGAAGCTTTCTTT
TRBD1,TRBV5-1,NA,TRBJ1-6,CASSLWTGGDSPLHF,TGCGCCAGCAGCCTCTGGACAGGGGGCGATTCACCCCTCCACTTT
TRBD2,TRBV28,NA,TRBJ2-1,CASRPPDGGGTYNEQFF,TGTGCCAGCAGGCCTCCCGACGGGGGGGGCACCTACAATGAGCAGTTCTTC